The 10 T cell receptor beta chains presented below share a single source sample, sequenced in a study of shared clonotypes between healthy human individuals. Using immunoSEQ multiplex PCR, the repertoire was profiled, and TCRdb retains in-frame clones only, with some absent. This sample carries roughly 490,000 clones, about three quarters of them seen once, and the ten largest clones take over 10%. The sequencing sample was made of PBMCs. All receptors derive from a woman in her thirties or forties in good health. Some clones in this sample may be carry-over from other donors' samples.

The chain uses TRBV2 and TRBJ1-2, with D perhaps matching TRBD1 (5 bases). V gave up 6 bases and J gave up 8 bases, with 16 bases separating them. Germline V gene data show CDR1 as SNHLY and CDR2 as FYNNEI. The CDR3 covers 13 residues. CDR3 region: CASRPGTQKGYTF. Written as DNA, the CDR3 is TGTGCCAGCAGGCCCGGGACTCAAAAGGGCTACACCTTC.

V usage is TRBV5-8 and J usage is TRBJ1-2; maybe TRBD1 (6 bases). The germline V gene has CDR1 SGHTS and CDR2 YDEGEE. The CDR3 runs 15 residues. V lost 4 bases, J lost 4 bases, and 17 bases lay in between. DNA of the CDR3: TGTGCCAGCAGCCTCCGGGACACTTTTTCCTATGGCTACACCTTC. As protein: CASSLRDTFSYGYTF.

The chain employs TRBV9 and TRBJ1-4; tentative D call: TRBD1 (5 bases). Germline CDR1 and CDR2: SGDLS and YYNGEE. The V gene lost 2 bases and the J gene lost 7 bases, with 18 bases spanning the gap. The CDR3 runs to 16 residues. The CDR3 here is CASSVSGAPVGEKLFF. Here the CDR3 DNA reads TGTGCCAGCAGCGTTTCCGGGGCACCAGTGGGTGAAAAACTGTTTTTT.

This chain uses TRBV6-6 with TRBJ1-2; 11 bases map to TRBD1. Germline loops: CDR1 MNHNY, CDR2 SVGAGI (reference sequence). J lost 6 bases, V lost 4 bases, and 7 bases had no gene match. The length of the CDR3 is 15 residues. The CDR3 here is CASSFWDRGVDGYTF. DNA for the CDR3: TGTGCCAGCAGTTTTTGGGACAGGGGGGTCGATGGCTACACCTTC.

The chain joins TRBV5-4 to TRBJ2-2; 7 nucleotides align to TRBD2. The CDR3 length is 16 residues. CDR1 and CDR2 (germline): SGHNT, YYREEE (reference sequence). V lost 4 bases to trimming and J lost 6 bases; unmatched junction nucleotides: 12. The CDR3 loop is CASSPFGRATSGELFF. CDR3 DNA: TGTGCCAGCAGCCCTTTTGGGAGGGCCACGTCCGGGGAGCTGTTTTTT.

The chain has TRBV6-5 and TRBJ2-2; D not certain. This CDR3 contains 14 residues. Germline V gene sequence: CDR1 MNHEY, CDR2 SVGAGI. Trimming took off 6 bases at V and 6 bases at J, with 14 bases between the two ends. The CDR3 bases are TGTGCCAGCAGCCCCGTTACAGTGGCCGGGGAGCTGTTTTTT. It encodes CASSPVTVAGELFF.

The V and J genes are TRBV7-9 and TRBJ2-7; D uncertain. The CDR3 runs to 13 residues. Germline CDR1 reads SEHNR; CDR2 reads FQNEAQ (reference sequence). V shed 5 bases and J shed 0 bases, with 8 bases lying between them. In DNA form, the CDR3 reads TGTGCCAGCAGCCCAATTAGCTCCTACGAGCAGTACTTC. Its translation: CASSPISSYEQYF.

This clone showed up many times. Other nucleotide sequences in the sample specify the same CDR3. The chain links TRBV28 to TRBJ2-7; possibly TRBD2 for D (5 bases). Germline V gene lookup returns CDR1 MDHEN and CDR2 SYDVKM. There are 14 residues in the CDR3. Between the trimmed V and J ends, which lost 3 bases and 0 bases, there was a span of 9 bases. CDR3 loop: CASSFKGVSYEQYF. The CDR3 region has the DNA TGTGCCAGCAGTTTCAAGGGAGTCTCCTACGAGCAGTACTTC.

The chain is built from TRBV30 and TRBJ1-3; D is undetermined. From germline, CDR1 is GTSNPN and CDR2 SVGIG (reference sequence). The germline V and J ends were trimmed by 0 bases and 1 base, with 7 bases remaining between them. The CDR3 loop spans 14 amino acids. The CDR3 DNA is TGTGCCTGGAGTGTGTCAGAGTCTGGAAACACCATATATTTT. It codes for CAWSVSESGNTIYF. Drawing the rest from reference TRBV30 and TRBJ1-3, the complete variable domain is SQTIHQWPATLVQPVGSPLSLECTVEGTSNPNLYWYRQAAGRGLQLLFYSVGIGQISSEVPQNLSASRPQDRQFILSSKKLLLSDSGFYLCAWSVSESGNTIYFGEGSWLTVV.

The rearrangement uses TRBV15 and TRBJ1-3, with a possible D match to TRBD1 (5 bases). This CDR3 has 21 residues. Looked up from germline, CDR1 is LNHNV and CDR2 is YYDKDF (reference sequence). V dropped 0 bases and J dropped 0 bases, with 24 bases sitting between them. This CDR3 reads CATSRELISSGRTFSGNTIYF. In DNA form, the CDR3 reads TGTGCCACCAGCAGAGAGCTGATCTCTTCGGGACGGACATTCTCTGGAAACACCATATATTTT.